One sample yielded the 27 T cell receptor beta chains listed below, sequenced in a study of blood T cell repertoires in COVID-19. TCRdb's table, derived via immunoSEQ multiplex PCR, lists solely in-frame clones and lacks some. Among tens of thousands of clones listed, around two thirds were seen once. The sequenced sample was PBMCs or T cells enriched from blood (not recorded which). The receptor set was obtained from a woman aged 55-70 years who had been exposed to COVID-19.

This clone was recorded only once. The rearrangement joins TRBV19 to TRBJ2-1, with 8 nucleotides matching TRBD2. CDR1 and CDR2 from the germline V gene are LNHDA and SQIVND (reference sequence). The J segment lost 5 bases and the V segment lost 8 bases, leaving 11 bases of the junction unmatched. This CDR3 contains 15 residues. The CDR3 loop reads CASGMASGSNNEQFF. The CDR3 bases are TGTGCCAGTGGGATGGCTAGCGGGTCGAACAATGAGCAGTTCTTC.

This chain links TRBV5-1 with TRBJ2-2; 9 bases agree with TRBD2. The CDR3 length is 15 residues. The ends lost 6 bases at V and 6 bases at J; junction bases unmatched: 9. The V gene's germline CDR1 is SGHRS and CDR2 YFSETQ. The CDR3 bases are TGCGCCAGCAACCCTAGCGGGAAGTCAGCCGGGGAGCTGTTTTTT. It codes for CASNPSGKSAGELFF. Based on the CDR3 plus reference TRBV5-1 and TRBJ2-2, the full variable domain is KAGVTQTPRYLIKTRGQQVTLSCSPISGHRSVSWYQQTPGQGLQFLFEYFSETQRNKGNFPGRFSGRQFSNSRSEMNVSTLELGDSALYLCASNPSGKSAGELFFGEGSRLTVL.

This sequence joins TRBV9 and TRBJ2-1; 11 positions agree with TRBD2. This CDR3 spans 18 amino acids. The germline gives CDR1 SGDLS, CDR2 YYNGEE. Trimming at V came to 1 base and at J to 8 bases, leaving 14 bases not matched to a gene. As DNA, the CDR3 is TGTGCCAGCAGCGTACTATGGTCAACTAGCGGGAGTGGCCATGAGCAGTTCTTC. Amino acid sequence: CASSVLWSTSGSGHEQFF.

This chain's CDR3 is CASSLSQGAGNTIYF. For the CDR3, the DNA is TGCGCCAGCAGCTTGAGTCAGGGGGCTGGAAACACCATATATTTT. This chain uses TRBV5-1 with TRBJ1-3, with TRBD1 matching 7 bases. CDR1 SGHRS and CDR2 YFSETQ come from the germline V gene. The CDR3 loop spans 15 amino acids. V shed 1 base and J 2 bases; nucleotides not matched to a gene: 3.

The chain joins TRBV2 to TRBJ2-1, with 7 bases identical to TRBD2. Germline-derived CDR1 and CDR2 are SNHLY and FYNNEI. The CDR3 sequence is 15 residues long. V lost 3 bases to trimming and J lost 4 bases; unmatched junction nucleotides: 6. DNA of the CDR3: TGTGCCAGCAGTGACGGGGGAGGGGAGTACAATGAGCAGTTCTTC. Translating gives CASSDGGGEYNEQFF.

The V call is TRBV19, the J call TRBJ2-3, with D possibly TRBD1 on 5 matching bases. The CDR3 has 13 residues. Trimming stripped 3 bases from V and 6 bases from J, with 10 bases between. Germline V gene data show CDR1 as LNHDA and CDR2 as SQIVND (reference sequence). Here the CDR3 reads CASSIEGVDTQYF. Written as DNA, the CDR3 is TGTGCCAGTAGTATTGAAGGGGTCGATACGCAGTATTTT.

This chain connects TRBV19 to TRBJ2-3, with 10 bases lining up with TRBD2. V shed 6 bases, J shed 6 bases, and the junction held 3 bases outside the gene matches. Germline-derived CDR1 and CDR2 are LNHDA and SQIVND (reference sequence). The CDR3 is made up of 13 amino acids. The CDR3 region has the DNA TGTGCCAGTAGACTAGCGGGGACCGATACGCAGTATTTT. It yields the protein CASRLAGTDTQYF.

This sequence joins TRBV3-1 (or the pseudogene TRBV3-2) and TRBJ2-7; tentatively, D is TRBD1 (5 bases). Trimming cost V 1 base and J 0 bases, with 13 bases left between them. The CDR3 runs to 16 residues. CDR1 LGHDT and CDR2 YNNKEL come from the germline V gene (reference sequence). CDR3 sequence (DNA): TGTGCCAGCAGCCAAGGCACAGGACCGAGCTCCTACGAGCAGTACTTC. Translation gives CASSQGTGPSSYEQYF.

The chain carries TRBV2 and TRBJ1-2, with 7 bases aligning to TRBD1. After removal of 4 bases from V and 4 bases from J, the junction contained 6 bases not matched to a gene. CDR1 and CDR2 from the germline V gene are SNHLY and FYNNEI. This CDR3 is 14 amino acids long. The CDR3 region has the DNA TGTGCCAGCAGTGTCCGACAGGGTATCTATGGCTACACCTTC. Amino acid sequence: CASSVRQGIYGYTF.

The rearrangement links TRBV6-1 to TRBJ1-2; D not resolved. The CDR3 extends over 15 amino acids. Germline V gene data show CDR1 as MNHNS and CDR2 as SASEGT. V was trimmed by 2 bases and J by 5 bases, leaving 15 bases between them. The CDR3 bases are TGTGCCAGCAGTGAAAGTCTCCCCGTCAGATATGGCTACACCTTC. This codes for CASSESLPVRYGYTF.

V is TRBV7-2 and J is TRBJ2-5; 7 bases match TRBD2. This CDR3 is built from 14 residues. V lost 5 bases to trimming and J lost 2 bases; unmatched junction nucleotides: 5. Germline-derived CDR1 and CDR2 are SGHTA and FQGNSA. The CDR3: CASSGRAGQETQYF. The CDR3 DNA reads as TGTGCCAGCAGCGGCCGAGCGGGGCAAGAGACCCAGTACTTC.

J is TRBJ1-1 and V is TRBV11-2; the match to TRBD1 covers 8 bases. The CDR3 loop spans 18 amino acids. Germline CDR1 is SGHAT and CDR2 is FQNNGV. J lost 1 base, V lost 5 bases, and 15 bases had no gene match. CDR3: CASSRRVGQTGANTEAFF. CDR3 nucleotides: TGTGCCAGCAGCCGGCGCGTAGGGCAGACAGGGGCGAACACTGAAGCTTTCTTT. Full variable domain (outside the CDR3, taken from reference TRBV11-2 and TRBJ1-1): EAGVAQSPRYKIIEKRQSVAFWCNPISGHATLYWYQQILGQGPKLLIQFQNNGVVDDSQLPKDRFSAERLKGVDSTLKIQPAKLEDSAVYLCASSRRVGQTGANTEAFFGQGTRLTVV.

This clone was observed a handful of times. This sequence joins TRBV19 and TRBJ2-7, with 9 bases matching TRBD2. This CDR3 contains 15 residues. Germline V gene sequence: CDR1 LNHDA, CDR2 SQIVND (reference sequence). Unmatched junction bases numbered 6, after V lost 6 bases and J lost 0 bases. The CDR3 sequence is CASSVAGASSYEQYF. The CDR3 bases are TGTGCCAGTAGCGTAGCGGGGGCCAGCTCCTACGAGCAGTACTTC.

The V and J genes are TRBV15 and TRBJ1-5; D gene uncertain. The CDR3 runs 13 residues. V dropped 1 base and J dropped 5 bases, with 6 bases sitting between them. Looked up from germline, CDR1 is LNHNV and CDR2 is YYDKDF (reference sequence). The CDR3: CATSRAVDQPQHF. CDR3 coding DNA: TGTGCCACCAGCAGAGCGGTGGATCAGCCCCAGCATTTT.

For the CDR3, the DNA is TGTGCCAGCAGCGTACATGGAAGGACTAGCGGGGGCGATGAGCAGTTCTTC. Encoded protein: CASSVHGRTSGGDEQFF. This chain links TRBV9 with TRBJ2-1; 13 bases are shared with TRBD2. CDR3 length: 17 residues. Trimming at V came to 1 base and at J to 8 bases, leaving 9 bases not matched to a gene. Germline assignment: CDR1 SGDLS and CDR2 YYNGEE.

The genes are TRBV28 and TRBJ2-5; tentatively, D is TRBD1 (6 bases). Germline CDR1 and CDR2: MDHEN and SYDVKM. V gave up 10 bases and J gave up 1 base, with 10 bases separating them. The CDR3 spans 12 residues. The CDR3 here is CATSGAQETQYF. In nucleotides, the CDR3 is TGTGCCACCTCAGGGGCCCAAGAGACCCAGTACTTC.

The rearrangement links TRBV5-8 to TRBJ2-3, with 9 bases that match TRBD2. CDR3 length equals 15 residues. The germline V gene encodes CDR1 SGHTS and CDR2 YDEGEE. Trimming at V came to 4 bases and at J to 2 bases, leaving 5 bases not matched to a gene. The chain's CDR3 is CASSPRLAVTDTQYF. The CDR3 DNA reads TGTGCCAGCAGCCCCAGACTAGCGGTCACAGATACGCAGTATTTT.

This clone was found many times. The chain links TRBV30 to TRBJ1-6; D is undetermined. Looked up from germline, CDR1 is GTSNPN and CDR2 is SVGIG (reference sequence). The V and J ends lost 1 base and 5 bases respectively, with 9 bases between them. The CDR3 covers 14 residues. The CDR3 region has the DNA TGTGCCTGGAGTGATAGTCCGAATAATTCACCCCTCCACTTT. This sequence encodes CAWSDSPNNSPLHF.

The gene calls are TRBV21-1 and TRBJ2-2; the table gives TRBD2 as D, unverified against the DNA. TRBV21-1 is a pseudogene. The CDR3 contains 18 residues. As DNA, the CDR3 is TGTGCCAGCAGCAAAGCGGCGCTAGCGGGGGGGCTGACCGGGGAGCTGTTTTTT. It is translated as CASSKAALAGGLTGELFF.

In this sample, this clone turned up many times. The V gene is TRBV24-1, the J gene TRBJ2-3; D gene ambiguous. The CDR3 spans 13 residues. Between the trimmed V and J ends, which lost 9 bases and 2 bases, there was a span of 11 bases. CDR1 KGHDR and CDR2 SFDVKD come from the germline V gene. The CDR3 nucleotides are TGTGCCACCGCGTCCTCTTCCACAGATACGCAGTATTTT. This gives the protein CATASSSTDTQYF.

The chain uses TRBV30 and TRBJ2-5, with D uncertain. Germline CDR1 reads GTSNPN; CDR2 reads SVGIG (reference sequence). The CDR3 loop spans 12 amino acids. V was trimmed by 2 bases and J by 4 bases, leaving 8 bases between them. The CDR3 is CAWSQVGETQYF. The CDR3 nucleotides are TGTGCCTGGAGTCAGGTGGGAGAGACCCAGTACTTC. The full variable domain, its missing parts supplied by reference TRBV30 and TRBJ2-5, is SQTIHQWPATLVQPVGSPLSLECTVEGTSNPNLYWYRQAAGRGLQLLFYSVGIGQISSEVPQNLSASRPQDRQFILSSKKLLLSDSGFYLCAWSQVGETQYFGPGTRLLVL.

The CDR3 DNA is TGTGCCAGCAGAGCGAGCTCCTACAATGAGCAGTTCTTC. Amino acids: CASRASSYNEQFF. V usage is TRBV6-5 and J usage is TRBJ2-1; D is ambiguous. This CDR3 region has 13 residues. V shed 6 bases and J shed 0 bases, with 6 bases lying between them. Germline V gene data show CDR1 as MNHEY and CDR2 as SVGAGI.

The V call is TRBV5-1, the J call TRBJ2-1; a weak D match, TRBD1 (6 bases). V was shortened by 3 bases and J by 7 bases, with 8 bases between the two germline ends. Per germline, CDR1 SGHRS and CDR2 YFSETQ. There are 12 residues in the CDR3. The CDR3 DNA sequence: TGCGCCAGCAGCTCAGGGGTAAATGAGCAGTTCTTC. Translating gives CASSSGVNEQFF.

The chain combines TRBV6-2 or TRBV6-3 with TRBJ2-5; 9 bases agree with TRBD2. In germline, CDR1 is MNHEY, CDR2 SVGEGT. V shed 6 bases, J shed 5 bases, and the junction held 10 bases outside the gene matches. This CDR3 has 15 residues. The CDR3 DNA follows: TGTGCCAGCAGCCCCTTAGGGCTAGCGGGGGAGACCCAGTACTTC. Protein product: CASSPLGLAGETQYF.

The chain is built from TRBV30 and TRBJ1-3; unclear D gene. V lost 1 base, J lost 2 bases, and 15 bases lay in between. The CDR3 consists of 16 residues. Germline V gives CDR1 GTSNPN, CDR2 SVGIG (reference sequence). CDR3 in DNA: TGTGCCTGGAGTGCGACCCACAGAGATGCTGGAAACACCATATATTTT. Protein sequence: CAWSATHRDAGNTIYF.

In DNA form, the CDR3 reads TGTGCCAGCAGCTTAATGGCCCTCTACGAGCAGTACTTC. This gives the protein CASSLMALYEQYF. This sequence joins TRBV7-2 and TRBJ2-7; D remains unclear. Germline CDR1 reads SGHTA; CDR2 reads FQGNSA. The CDR3 runs 13 residues. The V gene lost 2 bases and the J gene lost 3 bases, with 8 bases spanning the gap.

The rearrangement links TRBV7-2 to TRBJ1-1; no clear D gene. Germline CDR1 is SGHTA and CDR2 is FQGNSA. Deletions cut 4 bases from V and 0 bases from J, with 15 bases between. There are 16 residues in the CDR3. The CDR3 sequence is CASSSTLNQLNTEAFF. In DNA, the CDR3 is TGTGCCAGCAGCTCAACCCTGAACCAGTTGAACACTGAAGCTTTCTTT.